This T cell receptor beta chain was captured in a study of T cells in Graves' hyperthyroidism and ophthalmopathy (dated by TCRdb to about 2019). Concerning the study at large: Peripheral blood samples were taken at initial diagnosis, before any treatment was given. Thyroid tissue and blood T-cell repertoires from about six Graves' hyperthyroidism patients were also compared in the study. A discovery cohort of about a hundred patients, about 40 with Graves' ophthalmopathy and fewer than 65 with stable Graves' hyperthyroidism, was used to find distinguishing TCR V-J signatures. The 100 discovery patients were randomly divided into training and test sets at a 7:3 ratio. The paper describes TCR Vbeta CDR3 sequencing of around 130 peripheral blood samples, made up of 43 ophthalmopathy patients, 70 to 75 hyperthyroidism patients and 17 progressor patients. Following sampling, methimazole starting at 30 mg daily was given to hyperthyroidism patients, and high-dose intravenous methylprednisolone was given to ophthalmopathy patients. Whether ophthalmopathy could be predicted prospectively was tested in an independent validation cohort made up of 18 to 20 hyperthyroidism patients plus 17 patients who later progressed to ophthalmopathy.

Counted from cysteine to phenylalanine, this CDR3 has 14 amino acids. Only the CDR3 DNA stays, 42 bases, in frame from base 1. V gives up 0 bases and J gives up 4 bases, and the segment between their germline ends measures 10 bases. In the germline V gene, CDR1 corresponds to SGDLS and CDR2 to YYNGEE. At least ten counts were recorded for this clonotype. No cognate antigen has been identified for it. It has no much larger one-base neighbor in the sample; base qualities were not kept. In the ophthalmopathy patients, disease was moderately to severely active, with a Clinical Activity Score of 3 or more, a NOSPECS grade of 4 or more, and a duration of less than 3 months. Exclusion was applied to patients with uncontrolled infections, other autoimmune diseases, pregnancy or lactation. Diagnoses were established on the basis of clinical symptoms, serum thyroxine and TRAb, thyroid ultrasound, and orbital computed tomography. PBMCs were isolated from 7.5 to 10 ml of fresh peripheral blood by Ficoll-Paque density gradient centrifugation. Trizol reagent was used to extract total RNA, and RNA quality was then checked on an Agilent 2100 Bioanalyzer.

The TCR beta CDR3 regions were amplified from the RNA transcripts. The TCR CDR3 was subjected to a first round of RT-PCR using the HTBI primer set and the Qiagen OneStep RT-PCR kit. Libraries were constructed in a second round of multiplex PCR, after which size selection and purification were carried out. Sequencing of the libraries was done on an Illumina HiSeq2000 using paired-end 100 bp reads. From the authors' description of their analysis: SOAPnuke was used to process the raw data, throwing out any read that contained adapters or uncalled bases, had a mean Phred below 15, or lacked an exact constant-primer or identifier match. High-quality paired reads were merged with COPE v1.2.5, and unique nucleotide sequences were defined as clonotypes. MiTCR v1.1 was used to align clonotypes to the IMGT TRBV, TRBD and TRBJ reference segments. The analysis included only V-J combinations with a frequency above 0.0001, which together covered around 99% of the repertoires. A TCS score was defined as the ratio of F50 (clonal expansion) to E x V (chaos), with BLOSUM62-based TCRdist applied between CDR3 peptides within each V-J. Welch's t-statistics and random forest reduced 500 to 650 V-J features to 10 to 15, which were used in a naive Bayes classifier (R e1071). In-frame beta chains were kept once TCRdb had trimmed the public reads at Q25 with fastp and called clones with MiXCR. When rows share a CDR3 protein, they turn into one entry using the most common DNA and genes. None of the V and J calls come from the authors' own analysis; TCRdb made them. This sample comprises over 350,000 distinct CDR3 sequences, approximately 15% of them detected only once. The ten largest clones capture roughly 13% of the sample.

The paper's findings and limits, for the study overall: Blood samples also contained most of the expanded thyroid clonotypes (frequency above 0.001), which suggests that blood repertoires may reflect thyroid immune responses. Ophthalmopathy was separated from stable hyperthyroidism by a 13 V-J signature model, with around 88% sensitivity and 81% to 83% specificity obtained in cross-validation and 80%/75% obtained in testing. In validation, the model predicted progression to ophthalmopathy with approximately 71% sensitivity and roughly 72% specificity, a median of 6.5 months before onset. Sample size was not statistically predetermined, and blinding of investigators to group allocation was not performed.

The sample was blood. The chain employs TRBV9 and TRBJ2-5; the best D guess is TRBD2, with 6 bases matching. The clonotype originates from a young man with Graves' ophthalmopathy. The DNA sequence reads TGTGCCAGCAGCGTAGAGGGACTTCCAGAGACCCAGTACTTC. Translated, it gives CASSVEGLPETQYF.